Below are 11 T cell receptor beta chains sequenced from a single sample in a study of breast tumors, draining lymph nodes, adjacent tissues. Axillary draining lymph nodes of breast cancer patients supplied the node samples. TCRdb fed the multiplex PCR reads into MiXCR, producing one record per CDR3 protein. The sample lists about 100,000 distinct CDR3 sequences, 21% occurring once. The sample was axillary lymph node tissue. These receptor sequences come from a female donor with breast cancer. Some clones in this sample may be carry-over from other donors' samples.

Regarding this clonotype: The junction shows a germline mismatch at one end, possibly a read error. The rearrangement joins TRBV5-6 to TRBJ2-2; TRBD1 might be the D (6 bases). The CDR3 has 14 amino acids. CDR1 SGHDT and CDR2 YYEEEE come from the germline V gene. CDR3: CAGSLTGGAGELFF. In nucleotides, the CDR3 is TGTGCCGGCAGCCTGACAGGTGGGGCCGGGGAGCTGTTTTTT. The entire variable domain, with the rest obtained from reference TRBV5-6 and TRBJ2-2, is as follows: DAGVTQSPTHLIKTRGQQVTLRCSPKSGHDTVSWYQQALGQGPQFIFQYYEEEERQRGNFPDRFSGHQFPNYSSELNVNALLLGDSALYLCAGSLTGGAGELFFGEGSRLTVL.

In this sample, this clonotype turned up a few times. This chain connects TRBV18 to TRBJ2-1; perhaps D is TRBD1 or TRBD2 (5 bases each). The ends were cut back, 6 bases at V and 9 bases at J, with 12 bases in the middle. The germline CDR1 and CDR2 sequences are KGHSH and LQKENI. There are 12 residues in the CDR3. The CDR3 DNA reads as TGTGCCAGCTCGGGGGATCTTGGTGAGCAGTTCTTC. Translating gives CASSGDLGEQFF.

This clonotype was observed many times. V is TRBV20-1 and J is TRBJ2-7, with 8 bases that match TRBD2. This CDR3 comprises 14 residues. Germline CDR1 is DFQATT and CDR2 is SNEGSKA (reference sequence). Trimming took 5 bases from V and 3 from J; bases not matched to a gene: 9. Written as DNA, the CDR3 is TGCAGTGCTCGCGGAGCGGGGGAAAACTACGAGCAGTACTTC. Protein product: CSARGAGENYEQYF.

Concerning this clonotype: A much larger clone sits a single nucleotide away, making a read error possible. This rearrangement joins TRBV27 to TRBJ2-5; D may be TRBD1 (5 bases). The CDR3 contains 15 residues. Trimming shortened V by 8 bases and J by 5 bases, and 21 bases separated the two germline ends. Germline V gene data show CDR1 as MNHEY and CDR2 as SMNVEV (reference sequence). The CDR3 sequence: CASGSRAGSWETQYF. CDR3 sequence (DNA): TGTGCCAGCGGCAGCAGAGCAGGGTCGTGGGAGACCCAGTACTTC.

Ten or more counts support this clonotype. This chain joins TRBV2 and TRBJ2-3, with 10 positions matching TRBD1. This CDR3 is built from 16 residues. Germline V gives CDR1 SNHLY, CDR2 FYNNEI. The J segment lost 4 bases and the V segment lost 6 bases, leaving 10 bases of the junction unmatched. This CDR3 is CASRPPGQGISDTQYF. CDR3 DNA sequence: TGTGCCAGCAGACCCCCGGGACAGGGGATATCAGATACGCAGTATTTT.

This clonotype was recorded many times. CDR3 protein: CASSIMHTAYNEQFF. The CDR3 DNA reads TGTGCCAGTAGTATAATGCACACGGCTTACAATGAGCAGTTCTTC. The chain recombines TRBV19 with TRBJ2-1; the D is unclear. V lost 2 bases and J 4 bases, leaving 12 bases between the germline ends. CDR1 and CDR2 (germline): LNHDA, SQIVND (reference sequence). The CDR3 totals 15 residues.

A few counts support this clonotype. This CDR3 is CASSRGTGKIYGYTF. The CDR3 bases are TGTGCCAGCAGCCGAGGGACAGGGAAAATTTATGGCTACACCTTC. The rearrangement joins TRBV6-5 to TRBJ1-2; 9 positions match TRBD1. V was pared by 6 bases and J by 5 bases, with 10 bases of the junction left unmatched. The CDR3 runs 15 residues. CDR1 and CDR2 (germline): MNHEY, SVGAGI.

This clonotype was seen at least ten times. The rearrangement links TRBV19 to TRBJ2-7; the match to TRBD1 covers 8 bases. From germline, CDR1 is LNHDA and CDR2 SQIVND (reference sequence). The junction had 9 bases not matched to a gene; V was cut back by 5 bases and J by 3 bases. This CDR3 is built from 15 residues. CDR3 residues: CASSPDRGALYEQYF. The CDR3 DNA follows: TGTGCCAGTAGTCCCGACAGGGGAGCCCTCTACGAGCAGTACTTC.

Only one count was recorded for this clonotype. This may arise from a read error, as a much more abundant clone is one base away. This rearrangement joins TRBV2 to TRBJ2-3, with 14 nucleotides matching TRBD2. From germline, CDR1 is SNHLY and CDR2 FYNNEI. Trimming removed 2 bases from V and 4 bases from J; junction bases left unmatched: 8. There are 18 residues in the CDR3. The CDR3 region is CASSEWGGLAGVADTQYF. CDR3 in DNA: TGTGCCAGCAGTGAATGGGGGGGACTAGCGGGAGTCGCAGATACGCAGTATTTT.

This clonotype has ten or more counts. The chain couples TRBV5-1 to TRBJ2-3, with D possibly called TRBD1 or TRBD2 (5 bases each). V lost 4 bases and J 2 bases, leaving 14 bases between the germline ends. The V gene's germline CDR1 is SGHRS and CDR2 YFSETQ. The CDR3 is 15 amino acids. For the CDR3, the DNA is TGCGCCAGCAGCCTAGAGGGGAGATCCACAGATACGCAGTATTTT. This codes for CASSLEGRSTDTQYF.

As concerns this clonotype: A much more abundant neighbour one base away suggests this may be a read error. The V call is TRBV19, the J call TRBJ2-2, with no clear D. V was pared by 4 bases and J by 0 bases, with 6 bases between. Germline assignment: CDR1 LNHDA and CDR2 SQIVND (reference sequence). The CDR3 spans 14 residues. Written as DNA, the CDR3 is TGTGCCAGTAGTAAGGGCACGAACACCGGGGAGCTGTTTTTT. This translates into CASSKGTNTGELFF. The full variable domain, rest sourced from reference TRBV19 and TRBJ2-2, is DGGITQSPKYLFRKEGQNVTLSCEQNLNHDAMYWYRQDPGQGLRLIYYSQIVNDFQKGDIAEGYSVSREKKESFPLTVTSAQKNPTAFYLCASSKGTNTGELFFGEGSRLTVL.